The clone carrying this T cell receptor (beta chain) was detected ten times or more. This CDR3 has 13 residues. V was shortened by 0 bases and J by 6 bases, with 9 bases between the two germline ends. The germline CDR1 and CDR2 sequences are SGHDN and FVKESK. Using its own MiXCR run on the 5' RACE reads, TCRdb lists one record per CDR3 protein. The table records approximately 70,000 distinct CDR3 sequences, roughly 10% of them present only once. This specimen belongs to a study of early T cells in non-severe SARS-CoV-2 infection. The specimen was whole blood. The chain has TRBV14 and TRBJ2-7, with no clear D. The sequence derives from an adult who was a healthcare worker with PCR-confirmed SARS-CoV-2 infection or an uninfected control (not recorded which). CDR3: CASSQDLGGEQYF. As DNA, the CDR3 is TGTGCCAGCAGCCAAGATCTAGGTGGCGAGCAGTACTTC.